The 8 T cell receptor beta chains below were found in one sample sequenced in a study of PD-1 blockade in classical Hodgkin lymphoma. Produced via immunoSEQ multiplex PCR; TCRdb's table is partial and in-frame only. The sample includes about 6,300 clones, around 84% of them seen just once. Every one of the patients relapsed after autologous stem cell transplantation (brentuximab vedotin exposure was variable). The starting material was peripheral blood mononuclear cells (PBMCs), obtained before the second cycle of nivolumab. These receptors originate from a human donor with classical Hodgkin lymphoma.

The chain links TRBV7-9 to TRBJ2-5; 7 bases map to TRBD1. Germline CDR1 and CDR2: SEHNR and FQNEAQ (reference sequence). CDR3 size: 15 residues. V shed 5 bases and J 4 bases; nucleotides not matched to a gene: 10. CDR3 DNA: TGTGCCAGCAGCCAAGAAGACAGGGCAGGAGAGACCCAGTACTTC. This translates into CASSQEDRAGETQYF.

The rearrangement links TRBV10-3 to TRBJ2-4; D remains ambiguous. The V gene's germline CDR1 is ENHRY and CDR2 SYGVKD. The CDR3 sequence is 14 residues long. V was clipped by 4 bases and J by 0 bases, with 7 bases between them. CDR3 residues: CAISADVAKNIQYF. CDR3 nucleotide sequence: TGTGCCATCAGTGCTGATGTAGCCAAAAACATTCAGTACTTC.

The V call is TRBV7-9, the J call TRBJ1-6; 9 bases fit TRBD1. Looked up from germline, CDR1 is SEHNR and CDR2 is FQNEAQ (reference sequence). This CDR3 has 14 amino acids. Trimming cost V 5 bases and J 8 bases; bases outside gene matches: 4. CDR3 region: CASSGTGRYSPLHF. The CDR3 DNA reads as TGTGCCAGCAGCGGGACAGGGAGATATTCACCCCTCCACTTT.

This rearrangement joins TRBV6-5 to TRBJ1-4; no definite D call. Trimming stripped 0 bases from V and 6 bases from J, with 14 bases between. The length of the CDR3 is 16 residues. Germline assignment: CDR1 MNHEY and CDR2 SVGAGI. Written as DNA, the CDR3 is TGTGCCAGCAGTTACTCGATGGGGTGGTCGGATGAAAAACTGTTTTTT. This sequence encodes CASSYSMGWSDEKLFF.

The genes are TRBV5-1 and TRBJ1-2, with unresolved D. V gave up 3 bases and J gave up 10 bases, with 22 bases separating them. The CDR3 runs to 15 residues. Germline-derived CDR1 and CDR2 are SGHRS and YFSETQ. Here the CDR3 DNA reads TGCGCCAGCAGCTCGGTTGGCGGTGTTTTTCATGACTACACCTTC. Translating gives CASSSVGGVFHDYTF.

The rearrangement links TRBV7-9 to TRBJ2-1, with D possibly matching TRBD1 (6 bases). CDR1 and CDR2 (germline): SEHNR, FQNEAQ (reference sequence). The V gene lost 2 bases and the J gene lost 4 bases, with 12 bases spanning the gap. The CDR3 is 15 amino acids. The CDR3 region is CASSLYWGLYNEQFF. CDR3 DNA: TGTGCCAGCAGCTTATACTGGGGGCTATACAATGAGCAGTTCTTC. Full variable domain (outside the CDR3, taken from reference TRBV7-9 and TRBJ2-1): DTGVSQNPRHKITKRGQNVTFRCDPISEHNRLYWYRQTLGQGPEFLTYFQNEAQLEKSRLLSDRFSAERPKGSFSTLEIQRTEQGDSAMYLCASSLYWGLYNEQFFGPGTRLTVL.

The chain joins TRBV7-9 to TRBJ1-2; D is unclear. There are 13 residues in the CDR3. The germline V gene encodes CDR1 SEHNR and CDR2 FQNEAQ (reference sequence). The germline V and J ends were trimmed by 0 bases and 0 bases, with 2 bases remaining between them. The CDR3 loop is CASSLATNYGYTF. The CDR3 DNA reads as TGTGCCAGCAGCTTAGCCACTAACTATGGCTACACCTTC.

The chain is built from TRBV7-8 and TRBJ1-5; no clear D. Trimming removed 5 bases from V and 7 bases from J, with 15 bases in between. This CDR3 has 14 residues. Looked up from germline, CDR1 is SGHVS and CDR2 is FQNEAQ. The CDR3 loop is CASSQRRFEQPQHF. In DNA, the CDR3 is TGTGCCAGCAGCCAGAGGCGGTTTGAGCAGCCCCAGCATTTT.